Listed here are 32 T cell receptor beta chains from one sample, sequenced in a study of blood T cell repertoires in COVID-19. Here immunoSEQ multiplex PCR was the method, and the copy in TCRdb shows in-frame clones only, minus some. The profile shows about 310,000 clones, 90% of them singletons. The source material was peripheral blood. The receptors here all came from a woman in her forties with COVID-19, enrolled during active disease.

The rearrangement links TRBV7-2 to TRBJ1-6; D remains unclear. The CDR3 contains 12 residues. Trimming removed 3 bases at V and 7 bases at J, with 4 bases between. Germline CDR1 and CDR2: SGHTA and FQGNSA. The CDR3 protein is CASSFQNSPLHF. In DNA form, the CDR3 reads TGTGCCAGCAGCTTCCAGAATTCACCCCTCCACTTT.

The chain has TRBV7-9 and TRBJ1-1, with a possible D match to TRBD1 (6 bases). V lost 4 bases, J lost 2 bases, and 11 bases lay in between. The CDR3 covers 14 residues. The V gene's germline CDR1 is SEHNR and CDR2 FQNEAQ (reference sequence). The CDR3 sequence: CASSSVGGNTEAFF. As DNA, the CDR3 is TGTGCCAGCAGCTCGGTAGGGGGAAACACTGAAGCTTTCTTT. The full variable domain, with the rest looked up from reference TRBV7-9 and TRBJ1-1, is DTGVSQNPRHKITKRGQNVTFRCDPISEHNRLYWYRQTLGQGPEFLTYFQNEAQLEKSRLLSDRFSAERPKGSFSTLEIQRTEQGDSAMYLCASSSVGGNTEAFFGQGTRLTVV.

This rearrangement joins TRBV15 to TRBJ1-5, with D possibly TRBD1 on 6 matching bases. V was pared by 5 bases and J by 1 base, with 12 bases between. CDR1 LNHNV and CDR2 YYDKDF come from the germline V gene (reference sequence). CDR3 length: 15 amino acids. The CDR3 nucleotides read TGTGCCACCAGCTCTACAGGGAAGAGCAATCAGCCCCAGCATTTT. The encoded protein is CATSSTGKSNQPQHF.

The V call is TRBV28, the J call TRBJ1-5, with 7 bases aligning to TRBD1. The V segment lost 6 bases and the J segment 2 bases; nucleotides outside the gene matches: 7. Germline V gene lookup returns CDR1 MDHEN and CDR2 SYDVKM. This CDR3 is 15 amino acids long. The CDR3 DNA is TGTGCCAGCAGCGGGAGACAGGGTGGCAATCAGCCCCAGCATTTT. Protein product: CASSGRQGGNQPQHF.

The chain couples TRBV28 to TRBJ1-6; maybe TRBD1 (5 bases). Trimming left V 6 bases short and J 5 bases short, with 14 bases between. Germline assignment: CDR1 MDHEN and CDR2 SYDVKM. The CDR3 covers 15 residues. Here the CDR3 reads CASSPPAGNNSPLHF. The CDR3 DNA reads TGTGCCAGCAGCCCCCCGGCAGGGAATAATTCACCCCTCCACTTT.

This chain uses TRBV23-1 with TRBJ1-5, with D unresolved. TRBV23-1 is known as an ORF, though its function is uncertain. V shed 11 bases and J shed 1 base, with 9 bases lying between them. The CDR3 has 12 residues. Here the CDR3 reads CAPGESNQPQHF. As DNA, the CDR3 is TGCGCCCCCGGGGAGAGCAATCAGCCCCAGCATTTT.

This clone has just one count. The chain joins TRBV30 to TRBJ1-3; tentatively, D is TRBD1 (5 bases). Germline V gene lookup returns CDR1 GTSNPN and CDR2 SVGIG (reference sequence). The length of the CDR3 is 15 residues. V shed 2 bases and J shed 0 bases, with 11 bases lying between them. The CDR3 is CAWSREGSSGNTIYF. DNA for the CDR3: TGTGCCTGGAGTAGGGAGGGGAGCTCTGGAAACACCATATATTTT.

The rearrangement joins TRBV7-3 to TRBJ1-2; no reliable D call. V was trimmed by 0 bases and J by 0 bases, leaving 8 bases between them. CDR1 is SGHTA, CDR2 FQGTGA, per germline. The CDR3 has 15 residues. The CDR3 loop is CASSLTTTSNYGYTF. DNA for the CDR3: TGTGCCAGCAGCTTAACGACAACGTCTAACTATGGCTACACCTTC.

The chain combines TRBV4-3 with TRBJ1-1; D unclear. Per the germline V gene, CDR1 is LGHNA and CDR2 is YSLEER. Deletions cut 0 bases from V and 3 bases from J, with 11 bases between. This CDR3 spans 15 amino acids. CDR3 DNA sequence: TGCGCCAGCAGCCAAGATCGAGCAGGTTACACTGAAGCTTTCTTT. This translates into CASSQDRAGYTEAFF.

This clone was picked up one time. V usage is TRBV28 and J usage is TRBJ1-3; 9 positions agree with TRBD1. Germline V gene sequence: CDR1 MDHEN, CDR2 SYDVKM. This CDR3 contains 15 residues. V lost 5 bases, J lost 5 bases, and 7 bases stayed unmatched. CDR3 region: CASSRTGTGRNTIYF. CDR3 DNA: TGTGCCAGCAGTCGGACAGGGACAGGGCGAAACACCATATATTTT.

The V call is TRBV27, the J call TRBJ1-2, with D possibly being TRBD1 (5 bases). This CDR3 is 13 amino acids long. Trimming cost V 4 bases and J 8 bases, with 14 bases left between them. Germline V gene lookup returns CDR1 MNHEY and CDR2 SMNVEV (reference sequence). The CDR3 nucleotides read TGTGCCAGCAGTTGGAGGGGCGGTGAAGGCTACACCTTC. Its translation is CASSWRGGEGYTF.

This chain connects TRBV5-3 to TRBJ1-1; no clear D gene. TRBV5-3 counts as an open reading frame of uncertain function. V was clipped by 4 bases and J by 6 bases, with 10 bases between them. The CDR3 totals 12 residues. CDR3 coding DNA: TGTGCCAGAAGCCTTCTTTTTTCTGAAGCTTTCTTT. Its translation: CARSLLFSEAFF.

This clone was observed a single time. V usage is TRBV20-1 and J usage is TRBJ2-5, with 8 bases identical to TRBD2. The CDR3 is made up of 14 amino acids. Germline V lookup: CDR1 DFQATT, CDR2 SNEGSKA (reference sequence). Trimming at V came to 3 bases and at J to 11 bases, leaving 14 bases not matched to a gene. CDR3 sequence reads: CSASHASGLSEQYF. CDR3 DNA: TGCAGTGCTAGTCACGCTAGCGGGCTGAGTGAGCAGTACTTC.

The chain couples TRBV2 to TRBJ1-6; D uncertain. V was clipped by 6 bases and J by 10 bases, with 10 bases between them. In germline, CDR1 is SNHLY, CDR2 FYNNEI. CDR3 size: 12 residues. In nucleotides, the CDR3 is TGTGCCAGCAGAACCGAGAGCTCACCCCTCCACTTT. Protein: CASRTESSPLHF.

The genes are TRBV7-9 and TRBJ2-7, with unresolved D. V lost 5 bases and J 4 bases, leaving 15 bases between the germline ends. The CDR3 extends over 14 amino acids. Germline V gene sequence: CDR1 SEHNR, CDR2 FQNEAQ (reference sequence). The CDR3 spells CASSLLGQTYEQYF. CDR3 DNA: TGTGCCAGCAGCCTTCTTGGCCAGACTTACGAGCAGTACTTC.

The rearrangement uses TRBV28 and TRBJ1-1; D is unclear. The CDR3 is 13 amino acids. V lost 7 bases to trimming and J lost 6 bases, with 15 bases between them. Germline CDR1 reads MDHEN; CDR2 reads SYDVKM. The CDR3 DNA follows: TGTGCCAGCACTATCAGCGGAATGCCTGAAGCTTTCTTT. Amino acids: CASTISGMPEAFF.

The gene calls are TRBV25-1 and TRBJ1-4; the D gene is possibly TRBD1 (5 bases). This CDR3 region has 14 residues. The germline V and J ends were trimmed by 5 bases and 7 bases, with 14 bases remaining between them. Germline CDR1 is MGHDK and CDR2 is SYGVNS. DNA for the CDR3: TGTGCCAGCAGTAATCTGCAGGGAGGTGAAAAACTGTTTTTT. Translation gives CASSNLQGGEKLFF.

CDR3 sequence reads: CASGTVNTEAFF. The CDR3 DNA sequence: TGTGCCAGCGGGACAGTGAACACTGAAGCTTTCTTT. This sequence joins TRBV28 and TRBJ1-1; 7 positions agree with TRBD1. Germline loops: CDR1 MDHEN, CDR2 SYDVKM. The CDR3 totals 12 residues. V lost 8 bases to trimming and J lost 0 bases; unmatched junction nucleotides: 0.

The chain uses TRBV2 and TRBJ1-5, with no clear D. This CDR3 is built from 14 residues. From germline, CDR1 is SNHLY and CDR2 FYNNEI. Deletions cut 7 bases from V and 0 bases from J, with 10 bases between. The CDR3 DNA reads as TGTGCCAGCATGAGAGAAGTTAGCAATCAGCCCCAGCATTTT. Amino acids: CASMREVSNQPQHF.

The V gene is TRBV27, the J gene TRBJ1-2; D is perhaps TRBD1 (5 bases). CDR1 and CDR2 (germline): MNHEY, SMNVEV (reference sequence). V lost 8 bases and J lost 2, with 12 bases in between. The CDR3 length is 13 residues. The CDR3 loop is CASFGGYNYGYTF. Here the CDR3 DNA reads TGTGCCAGCTTCGGGGGGTACAACTATGGCTACACCTTC.

J is TRBJ2-6 and V is TRBV5-1; possible D gene TRBD1, 8 bases. The germline gives CDR1 SGHRS, CDR2 YFSETQ. Trimming stripped 4 bases from V and 0 bases from J, with 14 bases between. The CDR3 length is 17 residues. DNA for the CDR3: TGCGCCAGCAGCAGGACAGGGACTATCTCTGGGGCCAACGTCCTGACTTTC. Its protein product is CASSRTGTISGANVLTF.

The chain links TRBV3-1 (or the pseudogene TRBV3-2) to TRBJ1-5; D call uncertain. Germline V gives CDR1 LGHDT, CDR2 YNNKEL (reference sequence). The CDR3 spans 13 residues. V was trimmed by 0 bases and J by 6 bases, leaving 6 bases between them. Written as DNA, the CDR3 is TGTGCCAGCAGCCAAGACGAGGTTCAGCCCCAGCATTTT. Translation gives CASSQDEVQPQHF.

This rearrangement joins TRBV27 to TRBJ1-5; D gene uncertain. The CDR3 length is 17 residues. Trimming removed 5 bases at V and 4 bases at J, with 21 bases between. Germline lookup yields CDR1 MNHEY and CDR2 SMNVEV (reference sequence). CDR3 sequence reads: CASSPIPPLGRNQPQHF. The CDR3 DNA reads TGTGCCAGCAGTCCCATACCCCCCCTGGGCCGAAATCAGCCCCAGCATTTT.

This chain joins TRBV28 and TRBJ1-4, with D uncertain. V dropped 3 bases and J dropped 11 bases, with 16 bases sitting between them. Germline V gene data show CDR1 as MDHEN and CDR2 as SYDVKM. The CDR3 has 14 residues. The CDR3 region is CASSFLGPSGKLFF. In DNA, the CDR3 is TGTGCCAGCAGTTTCTTGGGCCCCTCGGGGAAACTGTTTTTT.

The V and J genes are TRBV18 and TRBJ2-7, with 12 bases fitting TRBD1. This CDR3 is 16 amino acids long. V trimming: 6 bases; J trimming: 6 bases; junction bases outside the gene matches: 12. The germline V gene has CDR1 KGHSH and CDR2 LQKENI. CDR3 sequence: CASSLTSGTGGLEQYF. The CDR3 nucleotides read TGTGCCAGCTCTCTCACCTCCGGGACAGGGGGCCTCGAGCAGTACTTC.

The chain links TRBV3-1 (or the pseudogene TRBV3-2) to TRBJ2-7; 12 bases fit TRBD2. The length of the CDR3 is 16 residues. Per the germline V gene, CDR1 is LGHDT and CDR2 is YNNKEL (reference sequence). Trimming removed 4 bases from V and 3 bases from J; junction bases left unmatched: 7. The CDR3 region is CASSRTSGNHLYEQYF. In nucleotides, the CDR3 is TGTGCCAGCAGCCGGACTAGCGGGAATCACCTCTACGAGCAGTACTTC.

The count of this clone is one. V gene TRBV15 combines with J gene TRBJ1-5, with D possibly being TRBD1 (6 bases). Germline lookup yields CDR1 LNHNV and CDR2 YYDKDF (reference sequence). The CDR3 extends over 17 amino acids. V gave up 0 bases and J gave up 7 bases, with 19 bases separating them. The CDR3 bases are TGTGCCACCAGCAGAGAGCGTAGGGGGTTCACGGGCCAGCCCCAGCATTTT. Encoded protein: CATSRERRGFTGQPQHF.

The chain links TRBV2 to TRBJ2-7; 7 bases are a match to TRBD1. This CDR3 comprises 15 residues. Germline V gives CDR1 SNHLY, CDR2 FYNNEI. The J segment lost 0 bases and the V segment lost 4 bases, leaving 6 bases of the junction unmatched. The CDR3 coding sequence is TGTGCCAGCAGTGGACAGGGCCTTAGCTCCTACGAGCAGTACTTC. It translates to CASSGQGLSSYEQYF.

This clone was seen only once. The V and J genes are TRBV7-2 and TRBJ2-7, with D perhaps TRBD2 (6 bases). The CDR3 contains 17 residues. Trimming removed 1 base from V and 1 base from J, with 17 bases in between. Germline V CDR1 and CDR2: SGHTA, FQGNSA. The CDR3 loop reads CASSLGFLGGGSYEQYF. CDR3 DNA sequence: TGTGCCAGCAGCTTAGGCTTTTTGGGAGGAGGATCCTACGAGCAGTACTTC.

This chain connects TRBV4-3 to TRBJ2-6; TRBD1 is a possible D gene (7 bases). This CDR3 contains 18 residues. Trimming removed 0 bases at V and 5 bases at J, with 17 bases between. Germline V gene data show CDR1 as LGHNA and CDR2 as YSLEER. DNA of the CDR3: TGCGCCAGCAGCCAAGACGCGGGACAGTCCTACCGGGCCAACGTCCTGACTTTC. Translating it yields CASSQDAGQSYRANVLTF.

Note on this clone: An end of the junction differs from the germline gene, which may be a read error. The chain carries TRBV29-1 and TRBJ1-1, with 10 bases lining up with TRBD1. CDR1 SQVTM and CDR2 ANQGSEA come from the germline V gene. The CDR3 sequence is 13 residues long. CDR3 sequence (DNA): TGCAGCGCTGAATCCATGACAGGGGGCGCGACTTTCTTT. Translated: CSAESMTGGATFF.

This chain uses TRBV6-5 with TRBJ2-1; D is unclear. V was cut by 5 bases and J by 8 bases, with 10 bases left in between. The germline V gene has CDR1 MNHEY and CDR2 SVGAGI. The CDR3 has 12 amino acids. The chain's CDR3 is CASSPLRDEQFF. CDR3 DNA: TGTGCCAGCAGTCCACTACGAGATGAGCAGTTCTTC.